Sequencing of this TCR beta chain was carried out in a study of PD-L1 blockade in urothelial cancer. This clone showed up just once. The antigen remains unidentified. Clones were sequenced by immunoSEQ multiplex PCR, and TCRdb holds only the in-frame ones, with some missing. The sample includes tens of thousands of clones, roughly 80% of them seen just once. Time point reported: pretreatment peripheral blood. Metastatic or locally advanced urothelial carcinoma was present in the patients. Germline CDR1 reads SGHAT; CDR2 reads FQNNGV. The V segment lost 2 bases and the J segment 4 bases; nucleotides outside the gene matches: 3. The CDR3 extends over 14 amino acids. General study findings and limits: At the 3-week point, tumor-associated blood clones expanded more in durable-benefit patients.

Sequencing was performed on PBMCs, taken around atezolizumab (anti-PD-L1) treatment. The source of this sequence is an older man with urothelial cancer. V usage is TRBV11-2 and J usage is TRBJ2-7; TRBD2 matches at 9 bases. In nucleotides, the CDR3 is TGTGCCAGCAGCTTACAGCGGGAGGAATACGAGCAGTACTTC. This translates into CASSLQREEYEQYF.